The next 8 T cell receptor beta chains were all read from a single sample in a study of quantifying T cell responses using KT2 cells. Overall study: Reverse transcription used primers in the TCR alpha and beta constant regions.

Each cDNA got a UMI-containing oligo ligated at its 3' end. First-round PCR used 3 to 4 cycles and beta primers RC1.1 and RC1.2 covering TRBC1 and TRBC2. TCRdb re-called the UMI-ligation and nested PCR reads with MiXCR, one entry per CDR3 protein. Of about 50,000 distinct CDR3 sequences detected, around 10% appear once; the ten largest clones hold around 9.3%. The sample taken for sequencing was PBMCs spiked with cells of the T cell clone KT2. These receptors came from a human donor.

This CDR3 reads CASTSEDGTYNEQFF. The CDR3 DNA reads as TGTGCCAGCACCTCCGAGGACGGTACTTACAATGAGCAGTTCTTC. This sequence joins TRBV6-5 and TRBJ2-1; no firm D call. CDR3 length: 15 residues. The V end was cut by 7 bases, the J end by 4 bases, with 17 bases between. The germline gives CDR1 MNHEY, CDR2 SVGAGI.

This chain joins TRBV12-3 or TRBV12-4 and TRBJ1-1, with 7 nucleotides matching TRBD1. This CDR3 is 12 amino acids long. Trimming cost V 5 bases and J 8 bases; bases outside gene matches: 5. The CDR3 bases are TGTGCCAGCAGTCGACAGGGCACAGAAGCTTTCTTT. It encodes CASSRQGTEAFF.

This clonotype was picked up a small number of times. J is TRBJ2-7 and V is TRBV29-1; tentatively, D is TRBD1 (5 bases). This CDR3 comprises 13 residues. Trimming stripped 2 bases from V and 2 bases from J, with 10 bases between. Germline V CDR1 and CDR2: SQVTM, ANQGSEA. The CDR3 is CSVEQSGTYEQYF. The CDR3 DNA follows: TGCAGCGTTGAACAGTCAGGGACCTACGAGCAGTACTTC.

This clonotype was detected a few times. J is TRBJ1-2 and V is TRBV9; perhaps TRBD1 as D (5 bases). The CDR3 has 14 residues. The ends were cut back, 3 bases at V and 4 bases at J, with 13 bases in the middle. The V gene's germline CDR1 is SGDLS and CDR2 YYNGEE. In nucleotides, the CDR3 is TGTGCCAGCAGCGCGGACACCCGAGGCTATGGCTACACCTTC. Protein: CASSADTRGYGYTF.

The chain joins TRBV20-1 to TRBJ2-3, with D perhaps given as TRBD1 or TRBD2 (6 bases each). Germline CDR1 DFQATT, CDR2 SNEGSKA (reference sequence). CDR3 length: 15 amino acids. V lost 6 bases and J lost 0, with 16 bases in between. This CDR3 is CSALRGELSTDTQYF. As DNA, the CDR3 is TGCAGTGCCCTTAGGGGGGAATTGAGCACAGATACGCAGTATTTT.

The rearrangement joins TRBV7-8 to TRBJ1-5, with D tentatively TRBD1 (6 bases). Germline V gives CDR1 SGHVS, CDR2 FQNEAQ. This CDR3 spans 15 amino acids. The V gene lost 6 bases and the J gene lost 1 base, with 13 bases spanning the gap. The CDR3 region has the DNA TGTGCCAGCAGTTCCAGGGGATCGAGCAATCAGCCCCAGCATTTT. It is translated as CASSSRGSSNQPQHF. The full variable domain, completed using reference TRBV7-8 and TRBJ1-5, is GAGVSQSPRYKVAKRGQDVALRCDPISGHVSLFWYQQALGQGPEFLTYFQNEAQLDKSGLPSDRFFAERPEGSVSTLKIQRTQQEDSAVYLCASSSRGSSNQPQHFGDGTRLSIL.

This clonotype was observed at least ten times. J is TRBJ2-7 and V is TRBV20-1; 12 bases match TRBD2. V shed 6 bases, J shed 6 bases, and the junction held 9 bases outside the gene matches. The germline V gene encodes CDR1 DFQATT and CDR2 SNEGSKA (reference sequence). The CDR3 length is 14 residues. This CDR3 is CSAWTSGKIVEQYF. The CDR3 DNA reads as TGCAGTGCCTGGACTAGCGGGAAGATTGTCGAGCAGTACTTC.

The chain links TRBV7-2 to TRBJ2-5; TRBD2 agrees at 15 bases. There are 14 residues in the CDR3. The J segment lost 7 bases and the V segment lost 5 bases, leaving 2 bases of the junction unmatched. CDR1 is SGHTA and CDR2 is FQGNSA in the germline V gene. The CDR3 spells CASSPGLAGGTQYF. The CDR3 nucleotides read TGTGCCAGCAGCCCGGGACTAGCGGGAGGGACCCAGTACTTC.